This TCR beta chain is drawn from a study of tumor and adjacent non-tumor tissue in lung cancer. Overall study: Each sample yielded roughly 4 million productive TCRbeta reads on average. Regarding the study as a whole: Tumor TCR diversity, when higher, was linked to shorter survival.

The library came from three nested PCR rounds adapted from ARM-PCR protocols. TCRdb re-called the multiplex PCR reads through MiXCR, storing one row per CDR3 protein. The table includes over 60,000 distinct CDR3 sequences, around 78% detected once. A word on this clonotype: What it recognizes is unknown. This may arise from a read error, as a much more abundant clone is one base away.

The V gene's germline CDR1 is SGHDT and CDR2 YYEEEE. There are 20 residues in the CDR3. This sample's RNA came from whole unsorted tissue. The clonotype originates from a man between 60 and 75 years old with non-small cell lung cancer. The chain is built from TRBV5-6 and TRBJ2-3; 11 bases agree with TRBD2. Sequences were obtained from lung tumor tissue. CDR3 sequence: CASNLPLASGRTGLTDTQYF. CDR3 DNA sequence: TGTGCCAGCAACTTGCCGCTCGCTAGCGGGAGGACCGGCCTCACAGATACGCAGTATTTT.